The source of this T cell receptor beta chain is a study of blood T cell repertoires in COVID-19. Background on the study: The study drew acute and convalescent COVID-19 samples from the United States, Italy and Spain. Sources were T cells, B-cell-depleted T cells, or PBMCs; the material itself was cDNA or gDNA.

Per the original data handling: Reference gene primer amplification in the assay estimated nucleated cell counts. Using immunoSEQ multiplex PCR, the repertoire was profiled, and TCRdb retains in-frame clones only, with some absent. V, J and clone size are those of that table, while D and trimming were read from the DNA. Of some 130,000 clones listed, more than 85% are singletons. Germline-derived CDR1 and CDR2 are LGHNA and YNFKEQ. The CDR3 is made up of 15 amino acids. V lost 1 base to trimming and J lost 0 bases, with 4 bases between them. Sequencing was done on a sample of peripheral blood. The chain couples TRBV4-2 to TRBJ2-6; D is undetermined. This sequence originates from a man between 50 and 59 years old with active or convalescent COVID-19. The CDR3 region is CASSQGSSGANVLTF. CDR3 nucleotide sequence: TGTGCCAGCAGCCAAGGGAGCTCTGGGGCCAACGTCCTGACTTTC.